This T cell receptor (beta chain) was obtained from a study of blood T cell repertoires in COVID-19. About the research overall: Some COVID-19 samples were acute and others convalescent; all came from the United States, Italy and Spain.

In the original analysis: Estimated nucleated cell counts came from reference gene primer amplification. The method was immunoSEQ multiplex PCR; TCRdb's version includes in-frame clones alone and lacks a portion of them. That table supplies the V and J calls and clone size; D and trimming were determined from the DNA. There are fewer than 250,000 clones in the sample; 84% occur only once, and more than 4% lies in the top ten. This TCR derives from a man in his forties or fifties with acute or convalescent COVID-19. Material: peripheral blood.

The CDR3 DNA sequence: TGCGCCAGCAGCCACGCTTACGCCTTAAACGGGAAACTGTTTTTT. Translation: CASSHAYALNGKLFF. The rearrangement uses TRBV4-1 and TRBJ1-4; D uncertain. Trimming removed 3 bases at V and 11 bases at J, with 19 bases between. The CDR3 length is 15 residues. Per germline, CDR1 MGHRA and CDR2 YSYEKL.